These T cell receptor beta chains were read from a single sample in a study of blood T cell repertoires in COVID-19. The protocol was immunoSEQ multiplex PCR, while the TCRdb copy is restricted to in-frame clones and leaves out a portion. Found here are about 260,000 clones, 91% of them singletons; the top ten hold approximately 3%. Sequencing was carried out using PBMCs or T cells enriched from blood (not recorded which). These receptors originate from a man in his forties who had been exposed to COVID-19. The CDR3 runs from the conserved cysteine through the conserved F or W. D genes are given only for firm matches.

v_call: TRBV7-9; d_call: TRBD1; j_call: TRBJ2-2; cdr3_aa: CASSLRDRDTGELFF
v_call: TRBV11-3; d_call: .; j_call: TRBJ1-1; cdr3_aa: CASSLDPGGEAFF
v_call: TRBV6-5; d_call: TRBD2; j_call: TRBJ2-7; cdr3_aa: CASSLIAGSRMEQYF
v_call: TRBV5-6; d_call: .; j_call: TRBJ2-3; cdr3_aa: CASNIYTDTQYF
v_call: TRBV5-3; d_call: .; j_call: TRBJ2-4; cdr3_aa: CARSKNSLLAKNIQYF
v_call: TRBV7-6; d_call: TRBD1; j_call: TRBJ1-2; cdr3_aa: CASSLLDDGTGNGYTF
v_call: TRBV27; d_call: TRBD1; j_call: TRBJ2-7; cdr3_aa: CASSMQGAYPDEQYF
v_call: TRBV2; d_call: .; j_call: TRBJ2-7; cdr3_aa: CASSEITGNEQYF
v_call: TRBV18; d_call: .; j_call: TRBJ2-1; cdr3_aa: CASSPSRLDNEQFF
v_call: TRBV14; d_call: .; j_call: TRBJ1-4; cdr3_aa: CASSQGPEKLFF
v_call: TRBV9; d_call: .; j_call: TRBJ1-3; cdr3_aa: CASSLVGASGGGNTIYF
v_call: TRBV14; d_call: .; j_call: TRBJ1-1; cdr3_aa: CASSQDRGGGKKF
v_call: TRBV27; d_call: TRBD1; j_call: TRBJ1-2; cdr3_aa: CASSTLTGLKYGYTF
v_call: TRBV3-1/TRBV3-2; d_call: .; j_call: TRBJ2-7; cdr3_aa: CASSQGLPDTGPYEQYF
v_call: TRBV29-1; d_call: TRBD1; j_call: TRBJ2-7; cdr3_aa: CSGGDRGFYEQYF
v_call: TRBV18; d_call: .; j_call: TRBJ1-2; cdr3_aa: CASSPAGVGYGYTF
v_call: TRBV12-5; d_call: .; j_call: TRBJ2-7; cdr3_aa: CASGLVLSGIIYEQYF
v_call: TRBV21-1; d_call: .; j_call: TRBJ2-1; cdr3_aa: CASSIVVGEPSYNEQFF
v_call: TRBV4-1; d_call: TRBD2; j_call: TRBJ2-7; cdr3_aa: CASSPKILAGSYEQYF
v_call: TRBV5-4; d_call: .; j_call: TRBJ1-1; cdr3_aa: CASSSNRENTEAFF